This T cell receptor (beta chain) derives from a study of cytomegalovirus exposure and HLA in healthy donors. Study results and limitations: In a later analysis, first-cohort TCR clusters were found to tend to co-occur in the approximately 120 validation repertoires.

Regarding this clone: Its specificity is not known.

Sequencing used immunoSEQ multiplex PCR; TCRdb keeps in-frame clones, though not all of them. Of about 56,000 clones listed, roughly 93% are singletons. The germline gives CDR1 LNHDA, CDR2 SQIVND (reference sequence). The germline V and J ends were trimmed by 3 bases and 3 bases, with 18 bases remaining between them. This CDR3 contains 16 residues. Sequenced: PBMCs. The chain employs TRBV19 and TRBJ2-7; D remains unclear. The TCR comes from a woman between 18 and 29 years old in good health and CMV-seropositive. The DNA for the CDR3 is TGTGCCAGTAGTATTAGACATTCCGTGGGCTTCTACGAGCAGTACTTC. This sequence encodes CASSIRHSVGFYEQYF.